This paragraph reports one T cell receptor (beta chain). What it binds is not known. The whole isolated RNA underwent reverse transcription, so sequencing captured expressed TCRB transcripts. Naive, central memory and regulatory T cell samples came to a mean of approximately 4 million reads. The data were produced by immunoSEQ multiplex PCR, yet TCRdb's version contains in-frame clones alone and is incomplete. Here the sample spans hundreds of thousands of clones, less than 20% being singletons. Trimming removed 7 bases from V and 2 bases from J; junction bases left unmatched: 6. The CDR3 totals 15 residues. Per germline, CDR1 SNHLY and CDR2 FYNNEI. The sample belongs to a study of beta chain features in type 1 diabetes. Overall study results and limits: Equally in patients and controls, shorter templates might have been favored by PCR.

What was sequenced was naive CD4+ T cells from blood. The chain recombines TRBV2 with TRBJ2-5; 11 bases agree with TRBD2. The receptor's source is a man younger than 30 in good health. Here the CDR3 DNA reads TGTGCCAGCATCTTAGCGGGGGGGAGGCAAGAGACCCAGTACTTC. Translated: CASILAGGRQETQYF.